This T cell receptor beta chain was sequenced for a study of beta chain features in type 1 diabetes. Germline CDR1 reads SGHAT; CDR2 reads FQDESV (reference sequence). Trimming cost V 2 bases and J 4 bases, with 17 bases left between them. The CDR3 is 16 amino acids. Expressed TCRB transcripts were sequenced because the isolated RNA had all been reverse transcribed beforehand. Profiling relied on immunoSEQ multiplex PCR, and the TCRdb table lists in-frame clones only, not all of them. The table lists around 430,000 clones, about 29% of them singletons. This chain joins TRBV11-1 and TRBJ1-2; maybe TRBD1 (5 bases). Material for sequencing was naive CD4+ T cells from blood. This receptor was taken from a man between 18 and 29 years old in good health. The CDR3 coding sequence is TGTGCCAGCAGCTTAAGCCCGACAGTAACGAGCTATGGCTACACCTTC. Residues: CASSLSPTVTSYGYTF.